The T cell receptor (beta chain) under discussion was sequenced for a study of OX40 agonist ivuxolimab in advanced cancers. About the study: Patients took ivuxolimab, an agonistic anti-OX40 (CD134) antibody.

The data were produced by immunoSEQ multiplex PCR, yet TCRdb's version contains in-frame clones alone and is incomplete. The sample shows tens of thousands of clones, roughly 85% of them seen only once. This clone was seen a single time. This CDR3 has 16 residues. The source was CD4+ or CD8+ T cells sorted from blood, collected in a trial of the OX40 agonist ivuxolimab. V usage is TRBV21-1 and J usage is TRBJ2-7; the tabulated D call, TRBD1, remains unverified against the DNA. TRBV21-1 is given as a pseudogene. The TCR comes from an adult with an advanced solid tumor such as melanoma, head and neck, liver or kidney cancer. The CDR3, as DNA: TGTGCCAGCGTCCAGAAGGGGCCGGACAGGGATCACGAGCAGTACTTC. This translates into CASVQKGPDRDHEQYF.